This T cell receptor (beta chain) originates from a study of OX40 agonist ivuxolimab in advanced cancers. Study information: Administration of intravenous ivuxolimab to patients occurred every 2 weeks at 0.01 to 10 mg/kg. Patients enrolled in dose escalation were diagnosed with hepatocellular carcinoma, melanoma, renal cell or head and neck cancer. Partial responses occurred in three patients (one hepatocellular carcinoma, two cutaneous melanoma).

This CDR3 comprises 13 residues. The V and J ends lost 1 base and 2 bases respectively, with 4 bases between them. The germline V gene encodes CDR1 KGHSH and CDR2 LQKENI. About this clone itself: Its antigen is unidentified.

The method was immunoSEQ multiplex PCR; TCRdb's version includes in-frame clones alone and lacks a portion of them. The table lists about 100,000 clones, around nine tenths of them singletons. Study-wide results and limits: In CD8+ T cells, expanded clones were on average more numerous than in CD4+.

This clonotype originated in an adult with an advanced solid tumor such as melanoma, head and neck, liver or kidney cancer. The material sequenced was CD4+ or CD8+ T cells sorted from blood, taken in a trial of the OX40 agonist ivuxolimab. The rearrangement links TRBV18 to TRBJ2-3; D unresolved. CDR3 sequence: CASSPRNTDTQYF. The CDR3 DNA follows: TGTGCCAGCTCACCACGGAACACAGATACGCAGTATTTT.